This entry concerns a single T cell receptor beta chain. Its antigen is undetermined. The data are from a study of cytomegalovirus exposure and HLA in healthy donors. About the study: In terms of ancestry, the Caucasian-associated cluster contained 75% to 90% of the roughly 400 genotyped donors.

The study sampled nominally healthy donors, though unrecorded immune exposures were likely. This CDR3 comprises 13 residues. V lost 7 bases, J lost 2 bases, and 9 bases lay in between. Per the germline V gene, CDR1 is MNHEY and CDR2 is SVGAGI. The PCR used 60 Vbeta and 13 Jbeta primers. Only in-frame clones appear in the TCRdb table, and some are missing; sequencing was by immunoSEQ multiplex PCR. The repertoire holds about 160,000 clones, with 85% as singletons. Findings and limits, study-wide: Across donors, presence/absence analyses took sequencing depth to be roughly uniform. Because they were indistinguishable, some V segments, including TRBV6-2 and TRBV6-3, were excluded.

The sequence was obtained from a boy aged 2 to 9 in good health and CMV-seronegative. Sequences were obtained from PBMCs. The chain uses TRBV6-5 and TRBJ1-3; possible D gene TRBD1, 6 bases. The CDR3 loop reads CASTRTAGNTIYF. The CDR3 DNA follows: TGTGCCAGCACTAGGACAGCTGGAAACACCATATATTTT.